One and the same sample provided the 11 T cell receptor beta chains below, sequenced in a study of molecular identifiers for immune sequencing clone quantification. TCRdb re-derived calls from the PCR reads in MiXCR, one entry per CDR3 protein. The sample has hundreds of thousands of distinct CDR3 sequences, nearly 20% seen once; the top ten hold 0.85% to 0.9%. Sequences were obtained from naive CD8+ T cells from blood, with Jurkat cell RNA spiked in. Specified subset: FACS-sorted CD8+CD4-CCR7+CD45RA+ naive T cells. The receptors were gathered from a human donor in good health. Some libraries in this study had Jurkat cell RNA spiked in.

In this sample, this clonotype turned up a few times. This chain links TRBV20-1 with TRBJ2-7; TRBD1 might be the D (6 bases). V shed 5 bases and J shed 6 bases, with 17 bases lying between them. Per the germline V gene, CDR1 is DFQATT and CDR2 is SNEGSKA (reference sequence). The CDR3 is 13 amino acids. The CDR3 sequence: CSADLGVGGEQYF. For the CDR3, the DNA is TGCAGTGCTGACCTTGGGGTAGGGGGCGAGCAGTACTTC.

This clonotype appeared many times. The chain uses TRBV7-2 and TRBJ2-5; TRBD1 matches 7 bases. The junction had 5 bases not matched to a gene; V was cut back by 5 bases and J by 2 bases. The CDR3 sequence is 14 residues long. Germline CDR1 SGHTA, CDR2 FQGNSA. CDR3 residues: CASSRQGQQETQYF. The CDR3 bases are TGTGCCAGCAGCCGACAGGGACAACAAGAGACCCAGTACTTC.

This clonotype was counted only a few times. The rearrangement links TRBV13 to TRBJ2-7; the D gene is possibly TRBD1 (6 bases). Trimming took off 4 bases at V and 4 bases at J, with 23 bases between the two ends. The CDR3 covers 17 residues. Germline CDR1 reads PRHDT; CDR2 reads FYEKMQ (reference sequence). Here the CDR3 reads CASSSIEGQWGQYEQYF. The CDR3, as DNA: TGTGCCAGCAGCTCTATAGAAGGACAGTGGGGCCAGTACGAGCAGTACTTC.

This clonotype came up many times. This chain links TRBV19 with TRBJ2-3; 8 bases map to TRBD2. Looked up from germline, CDR1 is LNHDA and CDR2 is SQIVND (reference sequence). With 6 bases clipped from V and 4 bases from J, the junction kept 15 bases outside the gene matches. The CDR3 loop spans 17 amino acids. The CDR3 loop reads CASRTRGTRYSADTQYF. As DNA, the CDR3 is TGTGCCAGTAGGACGAGGGGGACTAGGTATAGCGCAGATACGCAGTATTTT.

CDR3 nucleotide sequence: TGTGCCAGCAGCTTATTTCCGGGAACAGACTACGAGCAGTACTTC. Its protein is CASSLFPGTDYEQYF. This rearrangement joins TRBV7-3 to TRBJ2-7; tentative D call: TRBD2 (5 bases). Trimming took off 2 bases at V and 3 bases at J, with 14 bases between the two ends. The germline CDR1 and CDR2 sequences are SGHTA and FQGTGA. The CDR3 consists of 15 residues.

This clonotype was seen repeatedly, ten times or more. The rearrangement uses TRBV4-1 and TRBJ1-1; D is unclear. The CDR3 spans 16 residues. The V gene's germline CDR1 is MGHRA and CDR2 YSYEKL. With 1 base removed from V and 0 bases from J, the gap between germline ends came to 12 bases. For the CDR3, the DNA is TGCGCCAGCAGCCAAGTAGGTGGGCGGCTGAACACTGAAGCTTTCTTT. Protein product: CASSQVGGRLNTEAFF.

This clonotype was found many times. The CDR3 nucleotides are TGTGCCAGCACCCCGGTGGGGCGGTACGAGCAGTACTTC. Residues: CASTPVGRYEQYF. J is TRBJ2-7 and V is TRBV7-6; D may be TRBD1 (5 bases). CDR3 length: 13 residues. Germline assignment: CDR1 SGHVS and CDR2 FNYEAQ. Trimming stripped 7 bases from V and 4 bases from J, with 14 bases between.

This clonotype was seen only a few times. The genes are TRBV27 and TRBJ2-7; TRBD2 might be the D (5 bases). This CDR3 region has 13 residues. Germline-derived CDR1 and CDR2 are MNHEY and SMNVEV (reference sequence). Trimming removed 3 bases at V and 4 bases at J, with 10 bases between. The CDR3 loop reads CASSFGSRYEQYF. The CDR3 DNA reads TGTGCCAGCAGTTTTGGGAGCCGATACGAGCAGTACTTC.

Concerning this clonotype: Given a much more abundant clone one base away, this may be a read error. The V gene is TRBV12-3 or TRBV12-4, the J gene TRBJ2-2, with 11 bases aligning to TRBD2. The CDR3 is 16 residues long. CDR3 coding DNA: TGTGCCAGCAGTCCCCCCGGACTAGCGGGCACCGGGGAGCCGTTTTTT. This sequence encodes CASSPPGLAGTGEPFF.

This clonotype has at least ten counts. This chain connects TRBV7-3 to TRBJ2-1; D is perhaps TRBD1 (6 bases). This CDR3 region has 15 residues. Trimming took 5 bases from V and 3 from J, leaving 14 bases between them. In germline, CDR1 is SGHTA, CDR2 FQGTGA. The CDR3 protein is CASSVSGTLYNEQFF. The CDR3 DNA reads as TGTGCCAGCAGCGTTTCCGGGACACTCTACAATGAGCAGTTCTTC.

As concerns this clonotype: This clone may be a read error of a much larger clone one base away. V and J are TRBV9 and TRBJ1-1; D not resolved. V was shortened by 3 bases and J by 4 bases, with 10 bases between the two germline ends. This CDR3 comprises 13 residues. The germline gives CDR1 SGDLS, CDR2 YYNGEE. DNA for the CDR3: TGTGCCAGCAGCGCAGAAGGAGCCACTGAAGCTTTCTTT. Protein product: CASSAEGATEAFF.